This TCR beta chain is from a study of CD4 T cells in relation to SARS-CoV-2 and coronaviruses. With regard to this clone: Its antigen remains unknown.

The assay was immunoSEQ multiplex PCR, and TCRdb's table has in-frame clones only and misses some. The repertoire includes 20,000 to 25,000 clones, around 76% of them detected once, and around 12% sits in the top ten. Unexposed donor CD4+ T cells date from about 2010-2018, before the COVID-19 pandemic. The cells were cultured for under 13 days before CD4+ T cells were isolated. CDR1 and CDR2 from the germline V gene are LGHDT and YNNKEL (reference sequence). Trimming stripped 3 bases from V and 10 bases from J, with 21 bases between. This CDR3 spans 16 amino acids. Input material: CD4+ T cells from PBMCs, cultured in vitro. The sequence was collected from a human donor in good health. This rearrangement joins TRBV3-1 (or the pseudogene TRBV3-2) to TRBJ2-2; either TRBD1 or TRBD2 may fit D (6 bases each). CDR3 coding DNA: TGTGCCAGCAGCCATCTACAACGGGGGCGAGCCGCGGAGCTGTTTTTT. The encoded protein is CASSHLQRGRAAELFF.